The present T cell receptor (beta chain) was sequenced within a study of metastatic and nonmetastatic thyroid tumors. Study details: Repertoires were compared across blood and tumor or nodule tissue from malignant and benign thyroid patients.

Among the patients, none had received any treatment before thyroid surgery. Regarding the study as a whole: Within blood and tumor, benign nodules reportedly had significantly lower TCR beta diversity than malignant thyroid tumors did.

The trim removed 5 bases at V and 6 bases at J, leaving 4 bases unmatched. The germline V gene encodes CDR1 MNHNS and CDR2 SASEGT. The CDR3 is 14 amino acids. Ten or more counts support this clone. The antigen is unknown. As originally analysed: Building a distant-metastasis classifier for papillary thyroid cancer drew on CDR3 differences across clinicopathological groups. TCRdb reprocessed the PCR reads using MiXCR. The V and J calls were not made by the authors but by TCRdb's processing. The sample has approximately 38,000 clones; 33% are singletons. This TCR derives from a female donor with papillary thyroid cancer or a benign thyroid nodule (not recorded which). Some clones in this sample may be carry-over from other donors' samples. The sample taken for sequencing was tumor tissue. The chain carries TRBV6-1 and TRBJ1-5, with 10 bases matching TRBD1. DNA of the CDR3: TGTGCCAGCAGTCCGGACAGGGGGAGTCAGCCCCAGCATTTT. This translates into CASSPDRGSQPQHF.